This TCR beta chain was found in a study of PD-1 blockade in classical Hodgkin lymphoma. In the study overall: Patients were treated with nivolumab at 3 mg/kg, and this was given intravenously every 2 weeks. General study findings and limits: Unlike CD8+ TCR diversity, which did not rise significantly by C4D1, CD4+ TCR diversity did. Exclusion was applied to patients who started nivolumab under 1 year after ASCT. Complete responders' diversity at baseline resembled that of newly diagnosed patients.

Each patient experienced a relapse that followed autologous stem cell transplantation, and brentuximab vedotin exposure varied. Germline loops: CDR1 MNHEY, CDR2 SMNVEV (reference sequence). This CDR3 has 15 residues. Trimming took 2 bases from V and 3 from J, leaving 11 bases between them. As to this clone: Antigen: not known.

Method: immunoSEQ multiplex PCR; TCRdb's copy keeps in-frame clones and lacks some. The table records 40,000 or so clones, 76% of them present only once. The sequenced sample was peripheral blood mononuclear cells (PBMCs), obtained at baseline. The TCR comes from a human donor with classical Hodgkin lymphoma. V gene TRBV27 combines with J gene TRBJ1-5; D is unclear. The CDR3 region is CASSLNSDINQPQHF. CDR3 bases: TGTGCCAGCAGTTTAAACAGCGATATCAATCAGCCCCAGCATTTT.